Described below is a single T cell receptor (beta chain) sequence and its context. No antigen is known for it. PCR involved 60 Vbeta and 13 Jbeta primers. Libraries were prepared by immunoSEQ multiplex PCR; TCRdb keeps only in-frame clonotypes and omits some of them. In the table there are about 160,000 clones, roughly 84% of which are singletons. This sample stems from a study of cytomegalovirus exposure and HLA in healthy donors. Whole-study results and caveats: A later analysis reportedly found fewer N-insertions in an Asian-associated ancestry cluster than the roughly 670-donor mean. HLA-A and HLA-B allele assignments for most subjects were reportedly predicted accurately using TCR beta sequences. Later on, an analysis found that several of the most significant clusters appeared to be linked to common viral pathogens, which included parvovirus B19.

The V end lost 8 bases, the J end lost 3 bases, and 11 bases lay between the germline ends. CDR3 length equals 13 residues. Germline V gene lookup returns CDR1 SGHAT and CDR2 FQNNGV. This rearrangement joins TRBV11-2 to TRBJ2-1; D is possibly TRBD2 (7 bases). The sequence was collected from a man between 18 and 29 years old in good health and CMV-seronegative. The sample consisted of PBMCs. As DNA, the CDR3 is TGTGCCAGCCAGGGAGGGGGCTACAATGAGCAGTTCTTC. Its translation is CASQGGGYNEQFF.